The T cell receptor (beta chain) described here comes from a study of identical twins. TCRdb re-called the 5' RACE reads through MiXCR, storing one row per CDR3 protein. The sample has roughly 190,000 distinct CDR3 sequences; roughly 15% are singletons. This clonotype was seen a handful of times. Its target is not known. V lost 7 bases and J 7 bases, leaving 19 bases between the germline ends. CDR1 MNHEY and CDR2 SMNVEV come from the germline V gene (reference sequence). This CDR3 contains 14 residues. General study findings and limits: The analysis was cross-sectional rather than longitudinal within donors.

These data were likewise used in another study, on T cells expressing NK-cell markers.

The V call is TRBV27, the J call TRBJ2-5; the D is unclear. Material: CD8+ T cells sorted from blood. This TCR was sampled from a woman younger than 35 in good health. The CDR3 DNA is TGTGCCAGCAATTCCCGTGGGAACTTCCTGACCCAGTACTTC. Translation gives CASNSRGNFLTQYF.